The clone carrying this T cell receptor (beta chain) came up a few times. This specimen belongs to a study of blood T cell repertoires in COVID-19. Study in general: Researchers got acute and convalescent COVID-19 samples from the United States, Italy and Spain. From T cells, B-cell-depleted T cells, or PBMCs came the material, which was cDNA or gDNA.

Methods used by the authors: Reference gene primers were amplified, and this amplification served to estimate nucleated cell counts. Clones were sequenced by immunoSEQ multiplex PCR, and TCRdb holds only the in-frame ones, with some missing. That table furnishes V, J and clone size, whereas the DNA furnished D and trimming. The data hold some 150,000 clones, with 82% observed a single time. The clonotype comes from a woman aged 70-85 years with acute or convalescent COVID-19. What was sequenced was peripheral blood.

The CDR3 region is CASSVRGTGDEQYF. The CDR3 coding sequence is TGTGCCAGCAGTGTGAGGGGGACAGGGGACGAGCAGTACTTC. The chain uses TRBV2 and TRBJ2-7, with 10 bases lining up with TRBD1. The CDR3 consists of 14 residues. Unmatched junction bases numbered 5, after V lost 4 bases and J lost 5 bases. Germline V gives CDR1 SNHLY, CDR2 FYNNEI. The complete variable domain, with remaining parts taken from reference TRBV2 and TRBJ2-7, reads EPEVTQTPSHQVTQMGQEVILRCVPISNHLYFYWYRQILGQKVEFLVSFYNNEISEKSEIFDDQFSVERPDGSNFTLKIRSTKLEDSAMYFCASSVRGTGDEQYFGPGTRLTVT.